The 32 T cell receptor beta chains below were found in one sample sequenced in a study of post-analysis software for immune sequencing data. Every TCR beta cDNA library bore unique molecular identifiers. TCRdb reanalysed the PCR reads using MiXCR and keeps one entry per CDR3 protein. Of 800,000 to 950,000 distinct CDR3 sequences in the sample, 53% are singletons; the top ten hold approximately 4.3%. Study-level points and caveats: Comparison of patients with controls showed 4 to 6 TRBV segments more frequent in patients, TRBV5-6, TRBV5-1 and TRBV20-1 among them.

No antigen is known for these receptors. The source material was blood. The receptors were gathered from a girl aged 10-17 years with multiple sclerosis.

The V gene is TRBV7-3, the J gene TRBJ2-1; D might be TRBD1 (6 bases). This CDR3 has 15 amino acids. Trimming stripped 4 bases from V and 5 bases from J, with 15 bases between. Germline CDR1 and CDR2: SGHTA and FQGTGA. CDR3 nucleotides: TGTGCCAGCAGCTACGGGACACGGACCGACAATGAGCAGTTCTTC. This sequence encodes CASSYGTRTDNEQFF.

J is TRBJ1-5 and V is TRBV7-2; 9 bases are a match to TRBD1. CDR1 SGHTA and CDR2 FQGNSA come from the germline V gene. The CDR3 is 16 amino acids. V lost 4 bases and J lost 7; bases outside the gene matches: 11. The CDR3 DNA follows: TGTGCCAGCAGCTCTACCGGGACAGGGACCTCGCAGCCCCAGCATTTT. Its protein is CASSSTGTGTSQPQHF.

The chain couples TRBV12-3 or TRBV12-4 to TRBJ2-3; D is unresolved. V was shortened by 5 bases and J by 10 bases, with 13 bases between the two germline ends. The CDR3 length is 12 residues. The CDR3 DNA sequence: TGTGCCAGCAGTGCGTTGCGCCCGGCGCAGTATTTT. The encoded protein is CASSALRPAQYF.

V and J are TRBV4-2 and TRBJ1-2; D ambiguous. Germline CDR1 LGHNA, CDR2 YNFKEQ. This CDR3 contains 13 residues. Trimming cost V 0 bases and J 8 bases, with 10 bases left between them. This chain's CDR3 is CASSQEGTGGYTF. In nucleotides, the CDR3 is TGTGCCAGCAGCCAAGAGGGAACGGGCGGCTACACCTTC.

This clonotype was seen a handful of times. This rearrangement joins TRBV4-1 to TRBJ2-1, with D perhaps TRBD2 (6 bases). Per the germline V gene, CDR1 is MGHRA and CDR2 is YSYEKL. This CDR3 is 14 amino acids long. V was pared by 0 bases and J by 7 bases, with 10 bases between. The CDR3 sequence is CASSQDLGGNEQFF. The CDR3 DNA reads TGCGCCAGCAGCCAAGATCTCGGGGGTAATGAGCAGTTCTTC.

The chain has TRBV28 and TRBJ2-7; TRBD1 matches 7 bases. Germline V CDR1 and CDR2: MDHEN, SYDVKM. The CDR3 totals 15 residues. J gave up 3 bases and V 4 bases, and 9 bases lay outside the gene matches. CDR3: CASSSLGQLNYEQYF. DNA of the CDR3: TGTGCCAGCAGTTCGTTGGGACAGCTAAACTACGAGCAGTACTTC.

In the case of this clonotype: A much larger clone lies a single base off, so this may be a read error. The gene calls are TRBV11-2 and TRBJ2-5; D might be TRBD1 (5 bases). The CDR3 is 15 residues long. Germline V gene lookup returns CDR1 SGHAT and CDR2 FQNNGV. V was pared by 1 base and J by 3 bases, with 12 bases between. The CDR3 nucleotides are TGTGCCAGCAGCTTAGCCACCCCCAGGGAAGAGACCCAGTACTTC. As protein: CASSLATPREETQYF. The whole variable domain, remainder taken from reference TRBV11-2 and TRBJ2-5, is EAGVAQSPRYKIIEKRQSVAFWCNPISGHATLYWYQQILGQGPKLLIQFQNNGVVDDSQLPKDRFSAERLKGVDSTLKIQPAKLEDSAVYLCASSLATPREETQYFGPGTRLLVL.

The chain couples TRBV28 to TRBJ1-1; D perhaps matches TRBD1 (6 bases). Germline V gene lookup returns CDR1 MDHEN and CDR2 SYDVKM. V was pared by 5 bases and J by 11 bases, with 12 bases between. This CDR3 is 11 amino acids long. CDR3: CASSNRVAAFF. DNA of the CDR3: TGTGCCAGCAGTAACAGGGTTGCGGCTTTCTTT.

The chain joins TRBV7-8 to TRBJ2-3; the D gene is possibly TRBD2 (6 bases). In germline, CDR1 is SGHVS, CDR2 FQNEAQ. The CDR3 extends over 16 amino acids. Trimming took off 5 bases at V and 0 bases at J, with 15 bases between the two ends. The CDR3 reads CASSVLAAPSTDTQYF. CDR3 nucleotide sequence: TGTGCCAGCAGCGTATTAGCGGCACCTAGCACAGATACGCAGTATTTT. Together with reference TRBV7-8 and TRBJ2-3, the CDR3 gives the full variable domain: GAGVSQSPRYKVAKRGQDVALRCDPISGHVSLFWYQQALGQGPEFLTYFQNEAQLDKSGLPSDRFFAERPEGSVSTLKIQRTQQEDSAVYLCASSVLAAPSTDTQYFGPGTRLTVL.

The CDR3 protein is CSASHPGTAVNEKLFF. DNA of the CDR3: TGCAGTGCTAGTCACCCCGGGACAGCTGTTAATGAAAAACTGTTTTTT. The chain links TRBV20-1 to TRBJ1-4, with TRBD1 identical over 7 bases. Germline loops: CDR1 DFQATT, CDR2 SNEGSKA (reference sequence). This CDR3 contains 16 residues. V was pared by 3 bases and J by 4 bases, with 11 bases of the junction left unmatched.

This clonotype showed up many times. The J gene is TRBJ2-5, the V gene TRBV5-1; D unclear. Trimming took off 4 bases at V and 2 bases at J, with 3 bases between the two ends. CDR1 and CDR2 (germline): SGHRS, YFSETQ. The CDR3 loop spans 11 amino acids. CDR3 nucleotide sequence: TGCGCCAGCAGCATGCAAGAGACCCAGTACTTC. It translates to CASSMQETQYF.

The CDR3 DNA is TGTGCCAGCAGCCGTATAAGGGACAGGGCTTTCCCCTACGAGCAGTACTTC. This codes for CASSRIRDRAFPYEQYF. V and J are TRBV14 and TRBJ2-7, with 9 bases identical to TRBD1. CDR1 is SGHDN, CDR2 FVKESK, per germline. The CDR3 spans 17 residues. Trimming cost V 4 bases and J 2 bases; bases outside gene matches: 12.

The chain links TRBV25-1 to TRBJ2-7; 11 bases are a match to TRBD1. Per germline, CDR1 MGHDK and CDR2 SYGVNS. CDR3 length equals 21 residues. V was pared by 1 base and J by 2 bases, with 19 bases of the junction left unmatched. CDR3 loop: CASSELSSGQGAGYDTYEQYF. Written as DNA, the CDR3 is TGTGCCAGCAGTGAATTGTCCTCTGGACAGGGGGCCGGTTACGATACCTACGAGCAGTACTTC.

V usage is TRBV10-3 and J usage is TRBJ1-6; 9 bases are shared with TRBD1. Trimming took 4 bases from V and 7 from J; bases not matched to a gene: 2. CDR1 and CDR2 from the germline V gene are ENHRY and SYGVKD. The CDR3 has 14 residues. CDR3 in amino acids: CAISVGQGNSPLHF. CDR3 nucleotide sequence: TGTGCCATCAGTGTTGGACAGGGGAATTCACCCCTCCACTTT.

A few counts support this clonotype. The rearrangement uses TRBV29-1 and TRBJ2-1; D unclear. Germline lookup yields CDR1 SQVTM and CDR2 ANQGSEA. The CDR3 runs to 13 residues. V lost 2 bases and J 5 bases, leaving 10 bases between the germline ends. The CDR3 protein is CSVEKDGHNEQFF. The CDR3 DNA is TGCAGCGTTGAAAAGGACGGGCACAATGAGCAGTTCTTC.

V is TRBV20-1 and J is TRBJ2-7; D is perhaps TRBD2 (5 bases). The CDR3 runs to 14 residues. Germline assignment: CDR1 DFQATT and CDR2 SNEGSKA (reference sequence). V was pared by 3 bases and J by 4 bases, with 16 bases between. The CDR3 DNA follows: TGCAGTGCTAGCAGGCCGGGATACACATACGAGCAGTACTTC. It specifies CSASRPGYTYEQYF.

The CDR3 loop is CSARQRGRYEQYF. The CDR3 DNA is TGCAGTGCCAGGCAGCGGGGGAGGTACGAGCAGTACTTC. The chain combines TRBV20-1 with TRBJ2-7, with 8 bases lining up with TRBD2. There are 13 residues in the CDR3. The V and J ends lost 6 bases and 4 bases, in that order; junction bases with no gene match: 8. Germline V gene data show CDR1 as DFQATT and CDR2 as SNEGSKA (reference sequence).

This chain joins TRBV12-3 or TRBV12-4 and TRBJ2-1, with D possibly TRBD1 on 5 matching bases. V lost 6 bases and J lost 4, with 10 bases in between. This CDR3 is 13 amino acids long. Here the CDR3 DNA reads TGTGCCAGCAGAAATGACAGATACAATGAGCAGTTCTTC. This sequence encodes CASRNDRYNEQFF.

This chain joins TRBV20-1 and TRBJ2-7; 9 bases match TRBD2. The CDR3 covers 17 residues. The ends lost 0 bases at V and 1 base at J; junction bases unmatched: 10. Germline V CDR1 and CDR2: DFQATT, SNEGSKA (reference sequence). CDR3 nucleotides: TGCAGTGCTAGAGAGAGGATAGCGGGGGCCAAATCCTACGAGCAGTACTTC. Translating gives CSARERIAGAKSYEQYF.

This clonotype was seen once. The V call is TRBV11-2, the J call TRBJ2-1; 7 bases line up with TRBD2. The CDR3 covers 16 residues. CDR1 is SGHAT and CDR2 is FQNNGV in the germline V gene. The V gene end was trimmed by 8 bases and the J gene end by 0 bases; junction bases not matched to a gene: 10. CDR3 DNA sequence: TGTGCCAGCCACACAGCGGGGAAAAGCTCCTACAATGAGCAGTTCTTC. Translated, it gives CASHTAGKSSYNEQFF.

This clonotype showed up many times. V gene TRBV5-1 combines with J gene TRBJ2-1, with a tentative D call TRBD1 (6 bases). The germline CDR1 and CDR2 sequences are SGHRS and YFSETQ. Trimming pared 1 base from V and 7 bases from J, leaving 12 bases between. The CDR3 length is 14 residues. As DNA, the CDR3 is TGCGCCAGCAGCTTGTTGGCAGGGGCGAATGAGCAGTTCTTC. Translation: CASSLLAGANEQFF. Looking up the rest from reference TRBV5-1 and TRBJ2-1 gives the full variable domain: KAGVTQTPRYLIKTRGQQVTLSCSPISGHRSVSWYQQTPGQGLQFLFEYFSETQRNKGNFPGRFSGRQFSNSRSEMNVSTLELGDSALYLCASSLLAGANEQFFGPGTRLTVL.

Of note for this clonotype: Mismatch with germline at one junction end may stem from a read error. This chain joins TRBV29-1 and TRBJ2-7; the match to TRBD1 covers 8 bases. The germline V gene encodes CDR1 SQVTM and CDR2 ANQGSEA. The CDR3 contains 14 residues. CDR3 sequence reads: CSVGGQGASYGQYF. The CDR3 nucleotides read TGCAGCGTTGGGGGGCAGGGGGCAAGCTACGGGCAGTACTTC.

This clonotype was observed a handful of times. V usage is TRBV6-5 and J usage is TRBJ1-2, with D maybe TRBD1 (5 bases). The V end was cut by 1 base, the J end by 8 bases, with 11 bases between. Germline CDR1 and CDR2: MNHEY and SVGAGI. This CDR3 region has 13 residues. DNA of the CDR3: TGTGCCAGCAGTTACTTAGGGGTCGACGGCTACACCTTC. It translates to CASSYLGVDGYTF.

The chain combines TRBV4-1 with TRBJ1-1; D not certain. Germline lookup yields CDR1 MGHRA and CDR2 YSYEKL. V dropped 3 bases and J dropped 1 base, with 9 bases sitting between them. This CDR3 spans 14 amino acids. The CDR3, as DNA: TGCGCCAGCAGCCAGGACTTAGCGAACACTGAAGCTTTCTTT. Its protein product is CASSQDLANTEAFF.

CDR3 nucleotides: TGTGCCAGCAGCGCGAGACAGGGATACAATGAGCAGTTCTTC. Amino acid sequence: CASSARQGYNEQFF. The genes are TRBV7-9 and TRBJ2-1, with 7 bases lining up with TRBD1. Unmatched junction bases numbered 5, after V lost 5 bases and J lost 4 bases. The CDR3 has 14 amino acids. The germline V gene encodes CDR1 SEHNR and CDR2 FQNEAQ (reference sequence).

The rearrangement links TRBV27 to TRBJ1-2, with 7 positions matching TRBD1. This CDR3 contains 14 residues. Germline V lookup: CDR1 MNHEY, CDR2 SMNVEV (reference sequence). V lost 4 bases, J lost 2 bases, and 4 bases stayed unmatched. CDR3 protein: CASSSGTVNYGYTF. In nucleotides, the CDR3 is TGTGCCAGCAGTTCTGGGACAGTAAACTATGGCTACACCTTC.

The chain combines TRBV6-4 with TRBJ1-1; TRBD1 is a possible D gene (5 bases). Trimming left V 5 bases short and J 5 bases short, with 12 bases between. The CDR3 runs to 13 residues. Germline V lookup: CDR1 MRHNA, CDR2 SNTAGT. The CDR3: CASSRDGATEAFF. For the CDR3, the DNA is TGTGCCAGCAGTCGGGACGGGGCGACTGAAGCTTTCTTT.

The chain uses TRBV2 and TRBJ1-1, with D unresolved. The CDR3 is 12 amino acids. Germline loops: CDR1 SNHLY, CDR2 FYNNEI. Trimming took off 4 bases at V and 9 bases at J, with 12 bases between the two ends. The CDR3 coding sequence is TGTGCCAGCAGTGTATTGGGCCACCAAGCTTTCTTT. It codes for CASSVLGHQAFF. Full variable domain (missing parts from reference TRBV2 and TRBJ1-1): EPEVTQTPSHQVTQMGQEVILRCVPISNHLYFYWYRQILGQKVEFLVSFYNNEISEKSEIFDDQFSVERPDGSNFTLKIRSTKLEDSAMYFCASSVLGHQAFFGQGTRLTVV.

A word on this clonotype: Mismatch with germline at one junction end may stem from a read error. The CDR3 nucleotides read TGTGCCAGCAGCTTAGGGGACGGCACATATACGCAGTATTTT. This sequence encodes CASSLGDGTYTQYF. The rearrangement joins TRBV13 to TRBJ2-3, with D hard to call. The CDR3 is made up of 14 amino acids. Germline values: CDR1 PRHDT, CDR2 FYEKMQ (reference sequence).

This chain uses TRBV10-2 with TRBJ2-1; D is undetermined. The CDR3 consists of 11 residues. V lost 7 bases, J lost 6 bases, and 7 bases lay in between. Germline V CDR1 and CDR2: WSHSY, SAAADI. CDR3 DNA: TGCGCCAGCACCGCGACCAATGAGCAGTTCTTC. Its protein product is CASTATNEQFF.

This chain's CDR3 is CSASSGPSQETQYF. DNA for the CDR3: TGCAGTGCTAGTTCCGGACCGAGCCAAGAGACCCAGTACTTC. The chain is built from TRBV20-1 and TRBJ2-5; the D is unclear. Germline CDR1 DFQATT, CDR2 SNEGSKA (reference sequence). The CDR3 is 14 residues long. V was shortened by 3 bases and J by 1 base, with 12 bases between the two germline ends.

This clonotype has just one count. This sequence joins TRBV18 and TRBJ2-5, with TRBD2 as a possible D gene (7 bases). The germline V gene encodes CDR1 KGHSH and CDR2 LQKENI. The CDR3 length is 15 residues. Trimming pared 2 bases from V and 11 bases from J, leaving 21 bases between. CDR3 amino acids: CASSPGGGARMEQYF. The CDR3 DNA follows: TGTGCCAGCTCACCAGGAGGGGGGGCACGAATGGAGCAGTACTTC.